Listed here are 11 T cell receptor beta chains from one sample, sequenced in a study of blood T cell repertoires in COVID-19. The assay was immunoSEQ multiplex PCR, and TCRdb's table has in-frame clones only and misses some. The table has approximately 100,000 clones, 84% seen once; the top ten hold roughly 13%. Specimen: peripheral blood. These receptors were taken from a human donor in a cohort sampled during active or convalescent COVID-19.

The chain is built from TRBV29-1 and TRBJ1-1; 11 nucleotides line up with TRBD1. This CDR3 has 14 amino acids. Germline V gives CDR1 SQVTM, CDR2 ANQGSEA. V was pared by 4 bases and J by 4 bases, with 5 bases of the junction left unmatched. CDR3 nucleotides: TGCAGCGTTGGGACAGGGGGCGTGAGCACTGAAGCTTTCTTT. Protein product: CSVGTGGVSTEAFF.

The V gene is TRBV19, the J gene TRBJ2-7, with a weak D call TRBD2 (6 bases). CDR1 and CDR2 (germline): LNHDA, SQIVND (reference sequence). V lost 5 bases and J lost 2, with 13 bases in between. The CDR3 is 14 residues long. The CDR3, as DNA: TGTGCCAGTAGTTCCGGGACTCTCGCCTACGAGCAGTACTTC. Translation: CASSSGTLAYEQYF.

In its sample, this clone was seen once. This chain links TRBV18 with TRBJ1-1, with no clear D. CDR1 and CDR2 (germline): KGHSH, LQKENI. This CDR3 has 16 amino acids. V was shortened by 0 bases and J by 0 bases, with 11 bases between the two germline ends. The CDR3 sequence is CASSPPPASVNTEAFF. The CDR3 DNA sequence: TGTGCCAGCTCACCACCGCCGGCCAGCGTGAACACTGAAGCTTTCTTT.

The chain carries TRBV11-3 and TRBJ2-3, with 14 bases identical to TRBD2. The CDR3 is 17 residues long. Germline V gene data show CDR1 as SGHNT and CDR2 as YENEEA. Trimming removed 4 bases from V and 3 bases from J; junction bases left unmatched: 6. The CDR3 sequence is CASSSWTSGGLTDTQYF. Written as DNA, the CDR3 is TGTGCCAGCAGCTCCTGGACTAGCGGGGGGTTGACAGATACGCAGTATTTT.

This clone has a handful of counts. V usage is TRBV5-5 and J usage is TRBJ1-2; no clear D gene. The CDR3 loop spans 12 amino acids. Looked up from germline, CDR1 is SGHKS and CDR2 is YYEKEE (reference sequence). V lost 2 bases to trimming and J lost 8 bases, with 10 bases between them. The CDR3 region is CASSFRLRGYTF. CDR3 coding DNA: TGTGCCAGCAGCTTCCGACTGAGGGGCTACACCTTC.

The chain uses TRBV4-2 and TRBJ2-5; TRBD1 might be the D (6 bases). The CDR3 sequence is 15 residues long. V lost 1 base and J lost 5, with 14 bases in between. CDR1 LGHNA and CDR2 YNFKEQ come from the germline V gene. Here the CDR3 DNA reads TGTGCCAGCAGCCAAGCGGGACACGAGGGGGAGACCCAGTACTTC. Translation gives CASSQAGHEGETQYF.

This sequence joins TRBV5-1 and TRBJ1-2; weak D call: TRBD1 (6 bases). Between the trimmed V and J ends, which lost 4 bases and 5 bases, there was a span of 21 bases. CDR3 length: 16 amino acids. Germline CDR1 and CDR2: SGHRS and YFSETQ. For the CDR3, the DNA is TGCGCCAGCAGCCCACGCACAGGGAGCGCGTCTTATGGCTACACCTTC. Translating it yields CASSPRTGSASYGYTF.

This rearrangement joins TRBV3-1 (or the pseudogene TRBV3-2) to TRBJ1-1; D is possibly TRBD1 (5 bases). Trimming stripped 6 bases from V and 4 bases from J, with 12 bases between. This CDR3 is built from 13 residues. Germline-derived CDR1 and CDR2 are LGHDT and YNNKEL (reference sequence). The CDR3 coding sequence is TGTGCCAGCAGACCCAGGGCCGGCACTGAAGCTTTCTTT. Translation gives CASRPRAGTEAFF.

This rearrangement joins TRBV11-3 to TRBJ2-7; no firm D call. The CDR3 is 15 amino acids. Trimming removed 1 base from V and 0 bases from J, with 10 bases in between. CDR1 and CDR2 from the germline V gene are SGHNT and YENEEA. The CDR3 DNA reads TGTGCCAGCAGCTTAGTGCCAGGCCACTCCTACGAGCAGTACTTC. Its protein product is CASSLVPGHSYEQYF.

This clone came up a few times. The V call is TRBV6-5, the J call TRBJ2-3; the D is unclear. The CDR3 extends over 11 amino acids. Per the germline V gene, CDR1 is MNHEY and CDR2 is SVGAGI. Deletions cut 9 bases from V and 3 bases from J, with 7 bases between. This chain's CDR3 is CARLLTDTQYF. CDR3 sequence (DNA): TGTGCCAGACTACTTACAGATACGCAGTATTTT.

The rearrangement links TRBV7-2 to TRBJ2-7, with TRBD1 identical over 9 bases. The CDR3 has 16 residues. The trim removed 0 bases at V and 0 bases at J, leaving 3 bases unmatched. Germline loops: CDR1 SGHTA, CDR2 FQGNSA. In nucleotides, the CDR3 is TGTGCCAGCAGCTTAGCGGGACAGGGTAACTCCTACGAGCAGTACTTC. Translating gives CASSLAGQGNSYEQYF. The whole variable domain, remainder taken from reference TRBV7-2 and TRBJ2-7, is GAGVSQSPSNKVTEKGKDVELRCDPISGHTALYWYRQSLGQGLEFLIYFQGNSAPDKSGLPSDRFSAERTGGSVSTLTIQRTQQEDSAVYLCASSLAGQGNSYEQYFGPGTRLTVT.